The rows below give T cell receptor beta chains drawn from one sample of a study of cytomegalovirus exposure and HLA in healthy donors. Using immunoSEQ multiplex PCR, the repertoire was profiled, and TCRdb retains in-frame clones only, with some absent. The sample has under 200,000 clones, approximately 82% seen once. The sample taken for sequencing was PBMCs. These receptor sequences come from a man aged 50 to 59 in good health and CMV-seropositive. Both conserved end residues are part of each CDR3. A D gene is named only where the DNA matches it firmly. Some rows mark clone size as missing; the rest say once, few, many or name a class of expanded clone.

>TRBV2|TRBD1|TRBJ2-3|few
CASTGGELDTQYF
TGTGCCAGCACAGGGGGAGAGTTGGATACGCAGTATTTT
>TRBV11-3|.|TRBJ2-1|.
CASSSSVHNEQFF
TGTGCCAGCAGCTCCAGCGTCCACAATGAGCAGTTCTTC
>TRBV6-5|.|TRBJ2-7|.
CASSYSTAAFSYEQYF
TGTGCCAGCAGTTACTCGACGGCAGCGTTCTCCTACGAGCAGTACTTC
>TRBV5-7|TRBD2|TRBJ2-7|.
CASKSLAGQTYEQYF
TGTGCCAGCAAAAGCCTAGCGGGGCAGACCTACGAGCAGTACTTC
>TRBV19|.|TRBJ1-6|.
CASSMARRGNSPLHF
TGTGCCAGTAGTATGGCGCGGAGGGGTAATTCACCCCTCCACTTT
>TRBV7-9|.|TRBJ1-2|.
CASGAGVNYGYTF
TGTGCCAGCGGTGCCGGAGTTAACTATGGCTACACCTTC
>TRBV6-6|TRBD1|TRBJ2-5|.
CASSYRDRQETQYF
TGTGCCAGCAGTTACCGGGACAGGCAAGAGACCCAGTACTTC
>TRBV5-1|.|TRBJ1-4|.
CASSLERVTEKLFF
TGCGCCAGCAGCTTGGAGAGGGTAACTGAAAAACTGTTTTTT
>TRBV6-5|.|TRBJ2-7|.
CASSYVQGPGEQYF
TGTGCCAGCAGTTACGTCCAGGGTCCTGGGGAGCAGTACTTC
>TRBV9|TRBD2|TRBJ2-2|.
CASSGDGSRAGAGELFF
TGTGCCAGCAGCGGAGACGGCAGTAGAGCGGGAGCCGGGGAGCTGTTTTTT
>TRBV2|.|TRBJ1-2|.
CASSRTQDGYTF
TGTGCCAGCAGCCGAACTCAAGATGGCTACACCTTC
>TRBV4-1|TRBD1|TRBJ1-4|.
CASSRMGQPNEKLFF
TGCGCCAGCAGCCGAATGGGACAGCCTAATGAAAAACTGTTTTTT
>TRBV19|.|TRBJ1-4|.
CASSIRLSEKLFF
TGTGCCAGTAGTATACGACTTTCGGAAAAACTGTTTTTT
>TRBV27|.|TRBJ1-1|.
CASSPLTGEAFF
TGTGCCAGCAGTCCCCTGACAGGTGAAGCTTTCTTT
>TRBV29-1|TRBD2|TRBJ2-5|.
CSVDGTSGQYQETQYF
TGCAGCGTTGACGGGACTAGCGGGCAATACCAAGAGACCCAGTACTTC
>TRBV6-1|.|TRBJ2-7|.
CASSARQGYEQYF
TGTGCCAGCAGTGCCCGGCAGGGCTACGAGCAGTACTTC
>TRBV12-5|TRBD2|TRBJ2-7|.
CASSTSGIRGEQYF
TGTGCTAGCTCGACTAGCGGGATTAGAGGCGAGCAGTACTTC
>TRBV5-4|TRBD2|TRBJ2-7|few
CASSPPFSGHEQYF
TGTGCCAGCAGCCCCCCCTTTAGCGGGCACGAGCAGTACTTC
>TRBV15|TRBD1|TRBJ2-3|once
CATSTYRGPADTQYF
TGTGCCACCAGCACCTACAGGGGGCCCGCGGATACGCAGTATTTT
>TRBV29-1|.|TRBJ1-2|once
CSVGRQGYTF
TGCAGCGTTGGCAGGCAAGGCTACACCTTC
>TRBV5-1|.|TRBJ2-6|.
CASTEGVSGANVLTF
TGCGCCAGCACCGAAGGGGTGAGCGGGGCCAACGTCCTGACTTTC
>TRBV7-2|TRBD1|TRBJ2-2|.
CASSLRTGGFANTGELFF
TGTGCCAGCAGCTTACGGACAGGGGGCTTCGCGAACACCGGGGAGCTGTTTTTT
>TRBV6-6|TRBD2|TRBJ2-3|few
CASTKTSGGAPDTQYF
TGTGCCAGCACCAAGACTAGCGGGGGGGCCCCAGATACGCAGTATTTT
>TRBV27|.|TRBJ1-2|.
CASSFSFGAGANGYTF
TGTGCCAGCAGTTTCTCTTTCGGGGCGGGGGCCAATGGCTACACCTTC
>TRBV6-5|.|TRBJ1-6|once
CASSQRTMGSPLHF
TGTGCCAGCAGTCAACGGACAATGGGTTCACCCCTCCACTTT
>TRBV5-1|.|TRBJ1-2|.
CASSLAHDLGYTF
TGCGCCAGCAGCTTGGCCCACGACTTGGGCTACACCTTC
>TRBV19|.|TRBJ1-4|.
CASSIWGRLFF
TGTGCCAGTAGTATTTGGGGGCGACTGTTTTTT
>TRBV6-5|.|TRBJ2-4|.
CASSPDRAKNIQYF
TGTGCCAGCAGCCCAGACAGGGCCAAAAACATTCAGTACTTC
>TRBV5-5|.|TRBJ1-3|.
CASSSGPSSGNTIYF
TGTGCCAGCAGCTCTGGGCCTTCCTCTGGAAACACCATATATTTT
>TRBV5-4|TRBD1|TRBJ2-7|.
CASSLARGRGAYEQYF
TGTGCCAGCAGCTTGGCGAGGGGGCGAGGCGCCTACGAGCAGTACTTC
>TRBV18|.|TRBJ2-7|.
CASSQTRAGLSSYEQYF
TGTGCCAGCTCACAAACCCGCGCGGGACTGAGCTCCTACGAGCAGTACTTC
>TRBV11-2|.|TRBJ2-7|.
CASSFSGLSLAPYEQYF
TGTGCCAGCAGCTTCAGCGGGTTGTCTTTAGCCCCTTACGAGCAGTACTTC
>TRBV6-5|.|TRBJ2-7|.
CASSYSLATYEQYF
TGTGCCAGCAGTTACTCTTTAGCGACCTACGAGCAGTACTTC